One sample yielded the 21 T cell receptor beta chains listed below, sequenced in a study of OX40 agonist ivuxolimab in advanced cancers. This table comes from immunoSEQ multiplex PCR, and its TCRdb copy is limited to in-frame clones, with some not included. The sample includes tens of thousands of clones, 90% of them seen just once. Sequenced material: CD4+ or CD8+ T cells sorted from blood, taken in a trial of the OX40 agonist ivuxolimab. The receptors shown here come from an adult with an advanced solid tumor such as melanoma, head and neck, liver or kidney cancer.

The rearrangement joins TRBV15 to TRBJ2-7; D unclear. CDR1 is LNHNV, CDR2 YYDKDF, per germline (reference sequence). The CDR3 is 14 residues long. The V end lost 0 bases, the J end lost 1 base, and 7 bases lay between the germline ends. In nucleotides, the CDR3 is TGTGCCACCAGCAGAGATCTTGGGTCCTACGAGCAGTACTTC. Amino acid sequence: CATSRDLGSYEQYF.

Of note for this clone: In the same sample, other DNA sequences code for this CDR3. The CDR3 DNA is TGTGCCAGCAGTCCTCGGGGGGGATCCACAGATACGCAGTATTTT. It translates to CASSPRGGSTDTQYF. V is TRBV6-5 and J is TRBJ2-3; 8 nucleotides match TRBD2. The V gene end was trimmed by 5 bases and the J gene end by 2 bases; junction bases not matched to a gene: 6. CDR3 length equals 15 residues. The germline gives CDR1 MNHEY, CDR2 SVGAGI.

The V gene is TRBV5-1, the J gene TRBJ2-5; 11 bases fit TRBD1. CDR3 length equals 15 residues. Germline lookup yields CDR1 SGHRS and CDR2 YFSETQ. Losses at the gene ends were 4 bases for V and 4 bases for J; bases not matched to a gene: 6. CDR3 sequence (DNA): TGCGCCAGCAGCCCGGAAGGGACAGGGGGAGAGACCCAGTACTTC. Encoded protein: CASSPEGTGGETQYF.

The chain combines TRBV7-2 with TRBJ2-2, with TRBD1 matching over 7 bases. Germline V CDR1 and CDR2: SGHTA, FQGNSA. Germline trimming cut 5 bases from V and 5 bases from J; bases unmatched to any gene: 5. CDR3 length: 14 residues. In DNA, the CDR3 is TGTGCCAGCAGCGTTATACAGGGGACCGGGGAGCTGTTTTTT. Amino acid sequence: CASSVIQGTGELFF.

The chain has TRBV25-1 and TRBJ2-2; TRBD2 might be the D (6 bases). CDR1 is MGHDK, CDR2 SYGVNS, per germline. The CDR3 length is 16 residues. The V end lost 4 bases, the J end lost 5 bases, and 17 bases lay between the germline ends. CDR3 DNA sequence: TGTGCCAGCAGTGGAAGCCGGGACTCACAGACCGGGGAGCTGTTTTTT. Residues: CASSGSRDSQTGELFF.

The gene calls are TRBV7-9 and TRBJ2-7, with no clear D. Trimming left V 1 base short and J 4 bases short, with 17 bases between. The germline CDR1 and CDR2 sequences are SEHNR and FQNEAQ (reference sequence). CDR3 length: 16 residues. The CDR3 protein is CASSLGASSGSYEQYF. The CDR3 DNA follows: TGTGCCAGCAGCTTAGGGGCCTCTTCGGGCTCTTACGAGCAGTACTTC.

This chain connects TRBV11-2 to TRBJ2-5; D possibly corresponds to TRBD2 (6 bases). The CDR3 spans 12 residues. Trimming cost V 0 bases and J 10 bases, with 9 bases left between them. CDR1 is SGHAT and CDR2 is FQNNGV in the germline V gene. CDR3 bases: TGTGCCAGCAGCTTAGATCTCGGGGGCCAGTACTTC. Amino acid sequence: CASSLDLGGQYF. Full variable domain (remainder filled in from reference TRBV11-2 and TRBJ2-5): EAGVAQSPRYKIIEKRQSVAFWCNPISGHATLYWYQQILGQGPKLLIQFQNNGVVDDSQLPKDRFSAERLKGVDSTLKIQPAKLEDSAVYLCASSLDLGGQYFGPGTRLLVL.

This chain uses TRBV28 with TRBJ1-1, with TRBD1 identical over 8 bases. The CDR3 spans 16 residues. Germline V lookup: CDR1 MDHEN, CDR2 SYDVKM. The J segment lost 3 bases and the V segment lost 6 bases, leaving 12 bases of the junction unmatched. The CDR3 spells CASSFPQGARDTEAFF. CDR3 in DNA: TGTGCCAGCAGCTTTCCTCAGGGGGCGAGAGACACTGAAGCTTTCTTT. Full variable domain (remainder filled in from reference TRBV28 and TRBJ1-1): DVKVTQSSRYLVKRTGEKVFLECVQDMDHENMFWYRQDPGLGLRLIYFSYDVKMKEKGDIPEGYSVSREKKERFSLILESASTNQTSMYLCASSFPQGARDTEAFFGQGTRLTVV.

This chain uses TRBV28 with TRBJ2-2; D remains ambiguous. Trimming pared 7 bases from V and 8 bases from J, leaving 14 bases between. Germline CDR1 MDHEN, CDR2 SYDVKM. CDR3 length equals 13 residues. The CDR3 coding sequence is TGTGCCAGCACCCTAACTGTGGTGGGGGAGCTGTTTTTT. Residues: CASTLTVVGELFF. The full variable domain, in which reference TRBV28 and TRBJ2-2 provide the parts outside the CDR3, is DVKVTQSSRYLVKRTGEKVFLECVQDMDHENMFWYRQDPGLGLRLIYFSYDVKMKEKGDIPEGYSVSREKKERFSLILESASTNQTSMYLCASTLTVVGELFFGEGSRLTVL.

This clone was detected once. This chain uses TRBV9 with TRBJ2-1; 9 nucleotides match TRBD2. CDR3 size: 13 residues. The J segment lost 10 bases and the V segment lost 0 bases, leaving 2 bases of the junction unmatched. Germline values: CDR1 SGDLS, CDR2 YYNGEE. The CDR3 DNA reads as TGTGCCAGCAGCGTAGAACTAGCGGGCGAGCAGTTCTTC. Translating gives CASSVELAGEQFF.

This clone was seen only once. The chain recombines TRBV28 with TRBJ2-5; the D gene could be TRBD1 or TRBD2 (6 bases each). The CDR3 length is 17 residues. Germline V lookup: CDR1 MDHEN, CDR2 SYDVKM. Deletions cut 6 bases from V and 4 bases from J, with 24 bases between. The DNA for the CDR3 is TGTGCCAGCAGCCTCACCCGCGGGACACGAGGAAGAGAGACCCAGTACTTC. It yields the protein CASSLTRGTRGRETQYF.

V and J are TRBV7-9 and TRBJ2-1; 9 bases agree with TRBD2. The CDR3 extends over 15 amino acids. Germline V gene data show CDR1 as SEHNR and CDR2 as FQNEAQ (reference sequence). V lost 5 bases, J lost 5 bases, and 7 bases stayed unmatched. The CDR3 region is CASSLSGGPDNEQFF. The CDR3 bases are TGTGCCAGCAGCCTTAGCGGGGGCCCCGACAATGAGCAGTTCTTC.

This chain joins TRBV7-9 and TRBJ2-5; 8 nucleotides agree with TRBD2. V gave up 2 bases and J gave up 5 bases; unmatched junction bases: 7. Per germline, CDR1 SEHNR and CDR2 FQNEAQ (reference sequence). The CDR3 is 15 amino acids. For the CDR3, the DNA is TGTGCCAGCAGCTTACGGCGGACTAGCAGCGAGACCCAGTACTTC. It encodes CASSLRRTSSETQYF.

The rearrangement links TRBV5-1 to TRBJ2-7; no clear D. Trimming left V 0 bases short and J 2 bases short, with 9 bases between. Germline V gene lookup returns CDR1 SGHRS and CDR2 YFSETQ. The CDR3 contains 14 residues. CDR3 DNA: TGCGCCAGCAGCTTGGTCCAGGAGACCTACGAGCAGTACTTC. Its protein is CASSLVQETYEQYF.

J is TRBJ2-5 and V is TRBV6-1; the D is unclear. With 6 bases removed from V and 9 bases from J, the gap between germline ends came to 20 bases. CDR1 MNHNS and CDR2 SASEGT come from the germline V gene. The CDR3 is made up of 14 amino acids. CDR3 residues: CASSHLDRASSQYF. CDR3 in DNA: TGTGCCAGCAGCCACCTGGACCGAGCAAGTTCCCAGTACTTC.

The V call is TRBV18, the J call TRBJ2-1, with D perhaps TRBD1 (6 bases). Germline V lookup: CDR1 KGHSH, CDR2 LQKENI. V gave up 1 base and J gave up 7 bases, with 8 bases separating them. The length of the CDR3 is 13 residues. The CDR3 region is CASSPRTGNEQFF. As DNA, the CDR3 is TGTGCCAGCTCACCACGTACAGGGAATGAGCAGTTCTTC. Full variable domain (remainder filled in from reference TRBV18 and TRBJ2-1): NAGVMQNPRHLVRRRGQEARLRCSPMKGHSHVYWYRQLPEEGLKFMVYLQKENIIDESGMPKERFSAEFPKEGPSILRIQQVVRGDSAAYFCASSPRTGNEQFFGPGTRLTVL.

This rearrangement joins TRBV7-3 to TRBJ2-3; D unclear. CDR1 SGHTA and CDR2 FQGTGA come from the germline V gene. The CDR3 consists of 14 residues. Trimming shortened V by 2 bases and J by 1 base, and 7 bases separated the two germline ends. DNA for the CDR3: TGTGCCAGCAGCTTACAGTCTGGCACAGATACGCAGTATTTT. The encoded protein is CASSLQSGTDTQYF.

The rearrangement links TRBV9 to TRBJ2-1, with 11 positions matching TRBD2. This CDR3 contains 14 residues. Germline V gives CDR1 SGDLS, CDR2 YYNGEE. V was pared by 1 base and J by 8 bases, with 2 bases of the junction left unmatched. The CDR3 DNA is TGTGCCAGCAGCGTATTACTAGCGGGAGATGAGCAGTTCTTC. Residues: CASSVLLAGDEQFF. Based on the CDR3 plus reference TRBV9 and TRBJ2-1, the full variable domain is DSGVTQTPKHLITATGQRVTLRCSPRSGDLSVYWYQQSLDQGLQFLIQYYNGEERAKGNILERFSAQQFPDLHSELNLSSLELGDSALYFCASSVLLAGDEQFFGPGTRLTVL.

The V and J genes are TRBV28 and TRBJ2-3; 16 bases line up with TRBD2. V gave up 6 bases and J gave up 1 base; unmatched junction bases: 10. The germline V gene encodes CDR1 MDHEN and CDR2 SYDVKM. This CDR3 is built from 19 residues. CDR3 loop: CASRIPGLAGGPGTDTQYF. DNA for the CDR3: TGTGCCAGCAGAATCCCGGGACTAGCGGGGGGGCCGGGCACAGATACGCAGTATTTT.

This chain connects TRBV18 to TRBJ1-5; D unresolved. The V gene lost 4 bases and the J gene lost 4 bases, with 11 bases spanning the gap. Germline V CDR1 and CDR2: KGHSH, LQKENI. The CDR3 totals 14 residues. CDR3 residues: CASSRERANQPQHF. CDR3 DNA sequence: TGTGCCAGCTCACGGGAGAGGGCAAATCAGCCCCAGCATTTT.

The chain uses TRBV5-1 and TRBJ2-3; D may be TRBD2 (6 bases). The length of the CDR3 is 14 residues. Germline V gene data show CDR1 as SGHRS and CDR2 as YFSETQ. Trimming stripped 2 bases from V and 4 bases from J, with 11 bases between. CDR3 amino acids: CASSFSGVSDTQYF. The CDR3 bases are TGCGCCAGCAGCTTCTCGGGGGTATCAGATACGCAGTATTTT.